This TCR beta chain was captured in a study of OX40 agonist ivuxolimab in advanced cancers. Libraries were prepared by immunoSEQ multiplex PCR; TCRdb keeps only in-frame clonotypes and omits some of them. The repertoire holds 60,000 or so clones, with roughly 84% as singletons. CDR1 is SGDLS and CDR2 is YYNGEE in the germline V gene. The V gene end was trimmed by 2 bases and the J gene end by 7 bases; junction bases not matched to a gene: 10. This CDR3 comprises 17 residues. The sample was CD4+ or CD8+ T cells sorted from blood, taken in a trial of the OX40 agonist ivuxolimab. The clonotype was recovered from an adult with an advanced solid tumor such as melanoma, head and neck, liver or kidney cancer. The J gene is TRBJ2-1, the V gene TRBV9, with 12 bases fitting TRBD2. The CDR3 loop is CASSVMPSGRVGNEQFF. For the CDR3, the DNA is TGTGCCAGCAGCGTGATGCCTAGCGGGAGGGTTGGGAATGAGCAGTTCTTC.